This T cell receptor (beta chain) was documented in a study of shared clonotypes between healthy human individuals. Study-wide points: Sorted-subset samples were not fully sequenced, rarefaction indicated.

Recent vaccinations or acute infections were absent in the healthy HIV-negative adult donors. Both subsets, CD45RA+ naive and CD45RA-negative memory, were split from the CD4+ cells. As handled by the study authors: ImmunoSEQ output held junction-only sequences without quality scores, so filtering differed. The protocol was immunoSEQ multiplex PCR, while the TCRdb copy is restricted to in-frame clones and leaves out a portion. D and trimming were read from the DNA, whereas the V and J calls and clone size are those reported in that table. The repertoire holds approximately 2.3 million clones, with 93% as singletons. Details on this clone: The antigen is unknown. Other DNA sequences within the sample encode an identical CDR3.

This CDR3 is 14 amino acids long. Germline V gives CDR1 SGHNT, CDR2 YENEEA. Trimming removed 2 bases from V and 2 bases from J, with 9 bases in between. The clonotype comes from a man aged 18 to 35 in good health. Some clones in this sample may be carry-over from other donors' samples. Sequenced sample: naive CD4+ T cells from PBMCs. As to subset: CD45RA+ positively selected. The rearrangement uses TRBV11-3 and TRBJ1-1; D is possibly TRBD1 (5 bases). CDR3 protein: CASSLSGTNTEAFF. CDR3 in DNA: TGTGCCAGCAGCTTAAGTGGGACCAACACTGAAGCTTTCTTT.